This T cell receptor beta chain came from a study of beta chain features in type 1 diabetes. Study-wide points: Among all four CD4+ subsets, Type 1 diabetes patients had TCRB CDR3s that were moderately but significantly shorter.

As every portion of the isolated RNA was reverse transcribed, the sequencing read expressed TCRB transcripts. Assay: immunoSEQ multiplex PCR; the TCRdb copy retains only in-frame clones and omits some. The sample comprises 330,000 or so clones, 20% of which are singletons, and under 0.055% rests with the top ten. V shed 4 bases, J shed 6 bases, and the junction held 6 bases outside the gene matches. The germline CDR1 and CDR2 sequences are SNHLY and FYNNEI. This CDR3 spans 15 amino acids. Of note for this clone: Its cognate antigen is unknown.

The sequence came from a woman younger than 35 in good health. This rearrangement joins TRBV2 to TRBJ1-6; 7 nucleotides align to TRBD1. The sequenced sample was naive CD4+ T cells from blood. Here the CDR3 DNA reads TGTGCCAGCAGTGTTGAGAGGGGGCCTAATTCACCCCTCCACTTT. It specifies CASSVERGPNSPLHF.